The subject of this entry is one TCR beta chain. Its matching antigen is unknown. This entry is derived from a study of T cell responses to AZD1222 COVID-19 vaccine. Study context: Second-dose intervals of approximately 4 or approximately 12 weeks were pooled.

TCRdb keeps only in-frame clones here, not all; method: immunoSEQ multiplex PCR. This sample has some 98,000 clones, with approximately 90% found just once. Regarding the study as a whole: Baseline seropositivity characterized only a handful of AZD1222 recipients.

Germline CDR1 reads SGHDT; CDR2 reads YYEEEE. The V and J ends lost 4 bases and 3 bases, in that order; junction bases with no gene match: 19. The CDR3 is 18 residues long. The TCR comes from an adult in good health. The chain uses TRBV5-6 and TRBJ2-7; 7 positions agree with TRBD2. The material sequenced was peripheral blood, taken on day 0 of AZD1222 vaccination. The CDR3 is CASSPLSFSTGGDYEQYF. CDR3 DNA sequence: TGTGCCAGCAGCCCCCTGTCGTTTAGTACGGGGGGTGACTACGAGCAGTACTTC. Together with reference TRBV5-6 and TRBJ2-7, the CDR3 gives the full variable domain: DAGVTQSPTHLIKTRGQQVTLRCSPKSGHDTVSWYQQALGQGPQFIFQYYEEEERQRGNFPDRFSGHQFPNYSSELNVNALLLGDSALYLCASSPLSFSTGGDYEQYFGPGTRLTVT.